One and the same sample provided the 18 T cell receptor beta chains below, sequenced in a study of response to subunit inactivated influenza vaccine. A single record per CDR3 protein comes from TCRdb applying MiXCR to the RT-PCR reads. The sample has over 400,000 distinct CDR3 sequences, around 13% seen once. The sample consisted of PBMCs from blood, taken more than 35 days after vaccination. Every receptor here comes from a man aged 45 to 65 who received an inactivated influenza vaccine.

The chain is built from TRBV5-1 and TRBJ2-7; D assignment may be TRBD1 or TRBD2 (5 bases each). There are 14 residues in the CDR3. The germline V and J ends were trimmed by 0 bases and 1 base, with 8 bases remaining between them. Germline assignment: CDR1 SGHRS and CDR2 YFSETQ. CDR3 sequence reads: CASSLGGLSYEQYF. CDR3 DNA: TGCGCCAGCAGCTTGGGGGGGTTATCCTACGAGCAGTACTTC.

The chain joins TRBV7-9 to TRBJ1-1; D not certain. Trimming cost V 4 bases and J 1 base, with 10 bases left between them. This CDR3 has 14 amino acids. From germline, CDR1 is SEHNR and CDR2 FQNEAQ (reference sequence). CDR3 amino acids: CASSSGIGNTEAFF. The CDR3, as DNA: TGTGCCAGCAGCTCCGGGATTGGGAACACTGAAGCTTTCTTT.

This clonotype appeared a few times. The CDR3 coding sequence is TGTGCCAGCGGCGGGATTAGCACAGATACGCAGTATTTT. Protein: CASGGISTDTQYF. The rearrangement uses TRBV27 and TRBJ2-3; possibly TRBD2 for D (6 bases). Trimming cost V 8 bases and J 0 bases, with 9 bases left between them. Germline loops: CDR1 MNHEY, CDR2 SMNVEV (reference sequence). The CDR3 runs 13 residues.

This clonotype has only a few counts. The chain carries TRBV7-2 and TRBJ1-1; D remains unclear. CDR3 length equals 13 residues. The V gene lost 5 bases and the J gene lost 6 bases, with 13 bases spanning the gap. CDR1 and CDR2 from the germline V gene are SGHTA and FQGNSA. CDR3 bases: TGTGCCAGCAGCCCATTCGGGAAGGCTGAAGCTTTCTTT. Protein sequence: CASSPFGKAEAFF.

In nucleotides, the CDR3 is TGTGCCAGCAGTTTAGCCGGGGTGGGGGCAGATACGCAGTATTTT. This gives the protein CASSLAGVGADTQYF. V gene TRBV12-3 or TRBV12-4 combines with J gene TRBJ2-3; D tentatively reads TRBD1 or TRBD2 (5 bases each). V shed 0 bases and J shed 4 bases, with 11 bases lying between them. CDR3 length equals 15 residues.

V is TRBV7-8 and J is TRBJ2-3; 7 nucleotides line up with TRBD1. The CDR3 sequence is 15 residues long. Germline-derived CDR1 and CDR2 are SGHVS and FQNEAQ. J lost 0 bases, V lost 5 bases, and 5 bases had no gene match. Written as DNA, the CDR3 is TGTGCCAGCAGCCCGACAGGGCCTAGCACAGATACGCAGTATTTT. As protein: CASSPTGPSTDTQYF.

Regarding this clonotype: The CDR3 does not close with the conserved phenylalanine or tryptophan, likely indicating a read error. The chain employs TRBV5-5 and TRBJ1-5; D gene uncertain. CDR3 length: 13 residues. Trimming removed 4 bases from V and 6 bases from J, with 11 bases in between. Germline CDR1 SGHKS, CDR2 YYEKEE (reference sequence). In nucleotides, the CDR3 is TGTGCCAGCAGCCCCCGATATACTCAGCCCCAGCATTCT. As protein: CASSPRYTQPQHS.

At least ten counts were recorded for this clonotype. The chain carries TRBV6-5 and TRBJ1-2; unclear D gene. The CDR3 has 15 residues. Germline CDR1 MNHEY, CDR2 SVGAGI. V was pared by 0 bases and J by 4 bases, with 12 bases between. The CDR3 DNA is TGTGCCAGCAGTTACTCGAAAGGGTCGGGCTATGGCTACACCTTC. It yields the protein CASSYSKGSGYGYTF.

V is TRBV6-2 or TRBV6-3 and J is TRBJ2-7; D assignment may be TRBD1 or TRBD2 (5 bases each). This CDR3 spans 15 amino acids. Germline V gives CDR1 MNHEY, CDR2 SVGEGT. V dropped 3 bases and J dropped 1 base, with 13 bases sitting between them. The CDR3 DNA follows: TGTGCCAGCAGTTATGGTCTGGGACCATCCTACGAGCAGTACTTC. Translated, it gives CASSYGLGPSYEQYF.

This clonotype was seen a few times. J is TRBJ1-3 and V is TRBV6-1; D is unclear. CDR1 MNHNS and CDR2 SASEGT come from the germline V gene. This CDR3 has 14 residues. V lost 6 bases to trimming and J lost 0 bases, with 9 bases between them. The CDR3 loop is CASRSIGSGNTIYF. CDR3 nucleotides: TGTGCCAGCAGGTCAATTGGCTCTGGAAACACCATATATTTT.

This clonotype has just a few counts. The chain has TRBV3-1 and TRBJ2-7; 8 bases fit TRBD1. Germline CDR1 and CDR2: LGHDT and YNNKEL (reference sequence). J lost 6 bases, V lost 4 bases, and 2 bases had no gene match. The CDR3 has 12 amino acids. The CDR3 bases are TGTGCCAGCAGCCGTGGACAGGGCGAGCAGTACTTC. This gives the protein CASSRGQGEQYF.

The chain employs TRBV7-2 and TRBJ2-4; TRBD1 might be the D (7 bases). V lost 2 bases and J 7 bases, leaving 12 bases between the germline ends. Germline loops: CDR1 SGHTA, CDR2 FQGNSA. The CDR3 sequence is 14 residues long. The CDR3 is CASSLKEGANIQYF. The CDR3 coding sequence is TGTGCCAGCAGCTTAAAGGAGGGGGCGAACATTCAGTACTTC.

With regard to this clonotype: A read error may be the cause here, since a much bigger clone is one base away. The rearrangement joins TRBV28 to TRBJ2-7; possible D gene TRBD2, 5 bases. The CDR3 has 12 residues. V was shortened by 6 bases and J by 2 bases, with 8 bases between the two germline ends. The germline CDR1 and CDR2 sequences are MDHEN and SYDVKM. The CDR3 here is CASSTGTYEQYF. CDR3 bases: TGTGCCAGCAGCACCGGGACCTACGAGCAGTACTTC.

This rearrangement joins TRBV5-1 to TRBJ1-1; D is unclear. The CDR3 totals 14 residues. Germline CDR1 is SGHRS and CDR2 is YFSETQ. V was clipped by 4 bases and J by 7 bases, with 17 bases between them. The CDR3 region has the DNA TGCGCCAGCAGCCCGGGCCTCACTGCCGGTGAAGCTTTCTTT. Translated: CASSPGLTAGEAFF.

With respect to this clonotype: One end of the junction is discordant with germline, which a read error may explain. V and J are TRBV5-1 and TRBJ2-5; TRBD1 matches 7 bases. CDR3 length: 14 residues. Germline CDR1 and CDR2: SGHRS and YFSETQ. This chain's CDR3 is CASCFLTGLETQYF. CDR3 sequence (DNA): TGCGCCAGCTGCTTCTTGACAGGGCTCGAGACCCAGTACTTC.

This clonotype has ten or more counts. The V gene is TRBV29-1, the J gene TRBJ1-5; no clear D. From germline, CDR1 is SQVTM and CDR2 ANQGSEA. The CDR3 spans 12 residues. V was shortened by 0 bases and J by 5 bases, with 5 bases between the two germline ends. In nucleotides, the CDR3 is TGCAGCGTTGAAGACGGTGATCAGCCCCAGCATTTT. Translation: CSVEDGDQPQHF.

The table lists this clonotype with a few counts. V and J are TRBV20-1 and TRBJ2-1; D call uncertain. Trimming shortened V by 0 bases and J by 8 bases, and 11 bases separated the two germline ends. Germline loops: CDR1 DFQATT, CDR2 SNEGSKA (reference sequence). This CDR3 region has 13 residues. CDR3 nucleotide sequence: TGCAGTGCTAGAGATTACCCATTCCATGAGCAGTTCTTC. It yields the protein CSARDYPFHEQFF.

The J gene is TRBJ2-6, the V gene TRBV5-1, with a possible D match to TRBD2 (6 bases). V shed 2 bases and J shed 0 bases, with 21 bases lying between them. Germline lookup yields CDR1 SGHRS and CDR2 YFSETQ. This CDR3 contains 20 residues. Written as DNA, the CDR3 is TGCGCCAGCAGCTTCTCCGGGACGGGGGTTTTAAGCTCTGGGGCCAACGTCCTGACTTTC. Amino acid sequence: CASSFSGTGVLSSGANVLTF.